The 29 T cell receptor beta chains reported below all come from one sample, sequenced in a study of T cell changes during pregnancy in multiple sclerosis. Profiling relied on immunoSEQ multiplex PCR, and the TCRdb table lists in-frame clones only, not all of them. Of tens of thousands of clones in the sample, more than 80% were seen once. Material: CD4+ T cells from peripheral blood mononuclear cells, obtained in the first trimester of pregnancy. The source of these receptors is a female donor with multiple sclerosis, enrolled in a pregnancy study.

J is TRBJ1-6 and V is TRBV28; 9 bases agree with TRBD1. V was clipped by 3 bases and J by 5 bases; unmatched bases: 14. CDR1 and CDR2 (germline): MDHEN, SYDVKM. This CDR3 contains 19 residues. The CDR3 spells CASSLEGQGVLTNNSPLHF. CDR3 nucleotide sequence: TGTGCCAGCAGTTTGGAGGGACAGGGCGTTCTTACAAATAATTCACCCCTCCACTTT. Using reference TRBV28 and TRBJ1-6 for the parts outside the CDR3, the full variable domain is DVKVTQSSRYLVKRTGEKVFLECVQDMDHENMFWYRQDPGLGLRLIYFSYDVKMKEKGDIPEGYSVSREKKERFSLILESASTNQTSMYLCASSLEGQGVLTNNSPLHFGNGTRLTVT.

This chain links TRBV19 with TRBJ2-3; 10 bases match TRBD2. The CDR3 totals 16 residues. Germline V gene sequence: CDR1 LNHDA, CDR2 SQIVND (reference sequence). V shed 3 bases, J shed 5 bases, and the junction held 8 bases outside the gene matches. For the CDR3, the DNA is TGTGCCAGTAGTATGGGAGGGACTAGCGTTCGAGATACGCAGTATTTT. Residues: CASSMGGTSVRDTQYF. Complete variable domain (other parts from reference TRBV19 and TRBJ2-3): DGGITQSPKYLFRKEGQNVTLSCEQNLNHDAMYWYRQDPGQGLRLIYYSQIVNDFQKGDIAEGYSVSREKKESFPLTVTSAQKNPTAFYLCASSMGGTSVRDTQYFGPGTRLTVL.

This clone has a single count. This chain links TRBV30 with TRBJ1-6; no firm D call. The length of the CDR3 is 13 residues. The V end was cut by 0 bases, the J end by 6 bases, with 6 bases between. Germline CDR1 reads GTSNPN; CDR2 reads SVGIG (reference sequence). CDR3: CAWSVKSNSPLHF. The CDR3, as DNA: TGTGCCTGGAGTGTAAAGAGTAATTCACCCCTCCACTTT.

The rearrangement joins TRBV29-1 to TRBJ2-4; D is possibly TRBD2 (7 bases). V lost 6 bases and J lost 3, with 30 bases in between. Germline V gives CDR1 SQVTM, CDR2 ANQGSEA. CDR3 length: 19 amino acids. The CDR3 DNA follows: TGCAGCGTACGGGCAGTTGGCGGGAGAGGGGGAGTTGGCAAAAACATTCAGTACTTC. Its translation: CSVRAVGGRGGVGKNIQYF.

This clone appeared once. V usage is TRBV27 and J usage is TRBJ2-2, with a tentative D call TRBD1 (6 bases). Germline V CDR1 and CDR2: MNHEY, SMNVEV (reference sequence). Trimming took 2 bases from V and 2 from J, leaving 9 bases between them. The CDR3 covers 15 residues. The CDR3 sequence: CASSLGTSNTGELFF. Written as DNA, the CDR3 is TGTGCCAGCAGTTTAGGGACAAGCAACACCGGGGAGCTGTTTTTT.

The chain recombines TRBV4-1 with TRBJ2-3, with 12 bases matching TRBD2. V was pared by 10 bases and J by 2 bases, with 7 bases of the junction left unmatched. The CDR3 is made up of 15 amino acids. CDR1 MGHRA and CDR2 YSYEKL come from the germline V gene. For the CDR3, the DNA is TGCGCCACCCAGACTAGCGGGGGAATCACAGATACGCAGTATTTT. Its translation is CATQTSGGITDTQYF.

This chain connects TRBV6-6 to TRBJ2-4, with D possibly being TRBD1 (6 bases). V shed 3 bases and J shed 0 bases, with 12 bases lying between them. Germline V gene lookup returns CDR1 MNHNY and CDR2 SVGAGI (reference sequence). The length of the CDR3 is 16 residues. The CDR3 sequence: CASSYLDRLAKNIQYF. In nucleotides, the CDR3 is TGTGCCAGCAGTTATCTCGACAGGTTAGCCAAAAACATTCAGTACTTC.

V usage is TRBV6-1 and J usage is TRBJ1-5; TRBD1 might be the D (5 bases). The V gene lost 1 base and the J gene lost 4 bases, with 14 bases spanning the gap. The CDR3 consists of 16 residues. From germline, CDR1 is MNHNS and CDR2 SASEGT. CDR3 in amino acids: CASSEDAWAGNQPQHF. CDR3 in DNA: TGTGCCAGCAGTGAAGATGCCTGGGCAGGGAATCAGCCCCAGCATTTT.

The chain has TRBV28 and TRBJ1-2; 8 bases line up with TRBD1. The J segment lost 3 bases and the V segment lost 5 bases, leaving 14 bases of the junction unmatched. The CDR3 sequence is 17 residues long. Germline assignment: CDR1 MDHEN and CDR2 SYDVKM. The CDR3 spells CASSMGTGPKADYGYTF. In DNA, the CDR3 is TGTGCCAGCAGTATGGGGACAGGACCTAAAGCGGACTATGGCTACACCTTC.

V and J are TRBV5-5 and TRBJ1-1, with 9 nucleotides matching TRBD1. Germline CDR1 SGHKS, CDR2 YYEKEE (reference sequence). This CDR3 has 12 amino acids. V lost 3 bases, J lost 7 bases, and 1 base stayed unmatched. CDR3 sequence reads: CASSWDRVEAFF. DNA for the CDR3: TGTGCCAGCAGCTGGGACAGGGTTGAAGCTTTCTTT.

The CDR3 region has the DNA TGTGCCAGCGGAAGGACAGGGGGTGCCGGGGAGCTGTTTTTT. Translating it yields CASGRTGGAGELFF. This chain links TRBV28 with TRBJ2-2, with TRBD1 matching over 10 bases. Per germline, CDR1 MDHEN and CDR2 SYDVKM. The CDR3 consists of 14 residues. V lost 8 bases and J lost 6; bases outside the gene matches: 6.

The chain joins TRBV5-8 to TRBJ1-2, with TRBD1 matching 12 bases. The CDR3 runs to 17 residues. Trimming removed 0 bases from V and 8 bases from J; junction bases left unmatched: 11. The germline V gene has CDR1 SGHTS and CDR2 YDEGEE. The CDR3 DNA reads as TGTGCCAGCAGCTTGGCCGGGCAGGGACAGGGGGCGCGCGGCTACACCTTC. Translating it yields CASSLAGQGQGARGYTF.

The J gene is TRBJ1-3, the V gene TRBV7-2, with D hard to call. V lost 1 base, J lost 0 bases, and 7 bases lay in between. Germline assignment: CDR1 SGHTA and CDR2 FQGNSA. CDR3 length: 15 amino acids. The CDR3 loop is CASSLGLNSGNTIYF. For the CDR3, the DNA is TGTGCCAGCAGCTTAGGACTGAACTCTGGAAACACCATATATTTT.

This sequence joins TRBV11-2 and TRBJ2-5; 7 bases match TRBD2. The V segment lost 5 bases and the J segment 2 bases; nucleotides outside the gene matches: 11. CDR1 SGHAT and CDR2 FQNNGV come from the germline V gene. The CDR3 is made up of 16 amino acids. The CDR3 loop is CASSLEGWRGQETQYF. The DNA for the CDR3 is TGTGCCAGCAGCCTGGAGGGTTGGCGGGGGCAAGAGACCCAGTACTTC.

This chain uses TRBV4-2 with TRBJ2-7; D is uncertain. Trimming pared 0 bases from V and 4 bases from J, leaving 13 bases between. Germline values: CDR1 LGHNA, CDR2 YNFKEQ. CDR3 length: 15 residues. The CDR3 region has the DNA TGTGCCAGCAGCCAAGATAGTTCGGGTACATACGAGCAGTACTTC. It yields the protein CASSQDSSGTYEQYF.

The chain is built from TRBV6-1 and TRBJ1-1; no firm D call. CDR3 length: 13 residues. Germline lookup yields CDR1 MNHNS and CDR2 SASEGT. V was clipped by 5 bases and J by 2 bases, with 9 bases between them. The CDR3 DNA reads TGTGCCAGCAGTCGAAGCTTTAACACTGAAGCTTTCTTT. Encoded protein: CASSRSFNTEAFF.

The V and J genes are TRBV6-6 and TRBJ2-2; TRBD2 matches at 10 bases. Losses at the gene ends were 6 bases for V and 1 base for J; bases not matched to a gene: 5. Looked up from germline, CDR1 is MNHNY and CDR2 is SVGAGI (reference sequence). The CDR3 is 16 residues long. The DNA of the CDR3 is TGTGCCAGCAGCCCGAGACTAGCGGGGAACACCGGGGAGCTGTTTTTT. Its translation is CASSPRLAGNTGELFF.

This chain joins TRBV2 and TRBJ1-5, with 8 bases that match TRBD1. Germline V CDR1 and CDR2: SNHLY, FYNNEI. The CDR3 spans 14 residues. Germline trimming cut 2 bases from V and 7 bases from J; bases unmatched to any gene: 4. This chain's CDR3 is CASSEQGARQPQHF. In DNA, the CDR3 is TGTGCCAGCAGTGAACAGGGGGCGCGGCAGCCCCAGCATTTT. The full variable domain, rest sourced from reference TRBV2 and TRBJ1-5, is EPEVTQTPSHQVTQMGQEVILRCVPISNHLYFYWYRQILGQKVEFLVSFYNNEISEKSEIFDDQFSVERPDGSNFTLKIRSTKLEDSAMYFCASSEQGARQPQHFGDGTRLSIL.

This CDR3 is CASSQELQFSTQYF. The CDR3 DNA is TGCGCCAGCAGCCAAGAATTGCAGTTTTCGACGCAGTATTTT. The chain uses TRBV4-1 and TRBJ2-3; D call uncertain. With 0 bases removed from V and 9 bases from J, the gap between germline ends came to 13 bases. The CDR3 length is 14 residues. CDR1 MGHRA and CDR2 YSYEKL come from the germline V gene.

The chain uses TRBV5-4 and TRBJ2-2; TRBD1 might be the D (6 bases). CDR1 and CDR2 (germline): SGHNT, YYREEE (reference sequence). The CDR3 consists of 13 residues. V gave up 2 bases and J gave up 6 bases, with 8 bases separating them. This chain's CDR3 is CASSLGGPGELFF. The CDR3 bases are TGTGCCAGCAGCTTAGGGGGTCCCGGGGAGCTGTTTTTT. The variable domain in full, with the rest retrieved from reference TRBV5-4 and TRBJ2-2, is ETGVTQSPTHLIKTRGQQVTLRCSSQSGHNTVSWYQQALGQGPQFIFQYYREEENGRGNFPPRFSGLQFPNYSSELNVNALELDDSALYLCASSLGGPGELFFGEGSRLTVL.

The rearrangement joins TRBV6-7 to TRBJ2-5, with D perhaps TRBD2 (7 bases). TRBV6-7 is filed as an ORF, its function uncertain. The CDR3 totals 12 residues. Trimming removed 10 bases from V and 12 bases from J, with 21 bases in between. The CDR3 nucleotides are TGTGCCATCACCCCCAAGGGGGGGGGTGAGTACTTC. It encodes CAITPKGGGEYF.

The CDR3 spells CASSLGLAAYEQYF. The CDR3, as DNA: TGTGCCAGCAGCTTAGGACTAGCGGCCTACGAGCAGTACTTC. The chain couples TRBV11-2 to TRBJ2-7, with TRBD2 matching 9 bases. V was pared by 1 base and J by 2 bases, with 0 bases of the junction left unmatched. Looked up from germline, CDR1 is SGHAT and CDR2 is FQNNGV. CDR3 length: 14 residues.

The chain employs TRBV5-1 and TRBJ1-4, with D tentatively TRBD1 (5 bases). The CDR3 runs 14 residues. The V end lost 5 bases, the J end lost 3 bases, and 11 bases lay between the germline ends. Germline CDR1 SGHRS, CDR2 YFSETQ. The CDR3 reads CASRQATANEKLFF. The CDR3 coding sequence is TGCGCCAGCAGACAGGCCACAGCTAATGAAAAACTGTTTTTT.

The chain combines TRBV21-1 with TRBJ2-1; the table names TRBD2, a call not compared with the DNA. TRBV21-1 is a listed pseudogene. The CDR3 loop spans 12 amino acids. The CDR3 DNA sequence: TGTGCCAGCAGCCGTACCTACAATGAGCAGTTCTTC. It is translated as CASSRTYNEQFF.

The V and J genes are TRBV28 and TRBJ2-7; possibly TRBD1 for D (5 bases). The germline CDR1 and CDR2 sequences are MDHEN and SYDVKM. Trimming shortened V by 3 bases and J by 2 bases, and 8 bases separated the two germline ends. The CDR3 runs to 13 residues. As DNA, the CDR3 is TGTGCCAGCAGTTTGGGGCAGCCCTACGAGCAGTACTTC. This codes for CASSLGQPYEQYF.

The J gene is TRBJ1-5, the V gene TRBV7-2; D is unclear. Germline V gene data show CDR1 as SGHTA and CDR2 as FQGNSA. The length of the CDR3 is 13 residues. V shed 6 bases and J shed 6 bases, with 12 bases lying between them. Here the CDR3 DNA reads TGTGCCAGCAGTCCCGCCGGAGGTCAGCCCCAGCATTTT. Protein sequence: CASSPAGGQPQHF.

The chain has TRBV12-2 and TRBJ2-2; the tabulated D call, TRBD2, remains unverified against the DNA. TRBV12-2 is recorded as a pseudogene. There are 15 residues in the CDR3. The CDR3 is CASRLGGRVVGELFF. The CDR3 DNA reads as TGTGCAAGTCGCTTAGGCGGGAGAGTCGTCGGGGAGCTGTTTTTT.

V is TRBV5-6 and J is TRBJ2-1; TRBD1 matches at 12 bases. V gave up 3 bases and J gave up 10 bases; unmatched junction bases: 5. CDR1 and CDR2 from the germline V gene are SGHDT and YYEEEE. CDR3 length equals 14 residues. The CDR3 nucleotides read TGTGCCAGCAGCTGGGGACAGGGGGCAAAAGAGCAGTTCTTC. Translation gives CASSWGQGAKEQFF. The full variable domain, rest sourced from reference TRBV5-6 and TRBJ2-1, is DAGVTQSPTHLIKTRGQQVTLRCSPKSGHDTVSWYQQALGQGPQFIFQYYEEEERQRGNFPDRFSGHQFPNYSSELNVNALLLGDSALYLCASSWGQGAKEQFFGPGTRLTVL.

This chain links TRBV27 with TRBJ2-2; 7 bases are a match to TRBD1. Unmatched junction bases numbered 11, after V lost 4 bases and J lost 0 bases. This CDR3 spans 18 amino acids. CDR1 is MNHEY, CDR2 SMNVEV, per germline (reference sequence). CDR3 residues: CASSSFLGQAANTGELFF. In nucleotides, the CDR3 is TGTGCCAGCAGTTCTTTCCTAGGACAGGCCGCGAACACCGGGGAGCTGTTTTTT.